This T cell receptor (beta chain) was captured by sequencing in a study of CD8 T cells in Susac syndrome. Overall study findings and caveats: The authors acknowledged that their TCR sequencing and HLA analysis involved a relatively small number of individuals.

Random hexamers were used to reverse transcribe an amount of roughly 0.5 to 1 ug RNA. Amplification of TCR beta CDR3 across 54 Vbeta and 13 Jbeta was performed with immunoSEQ multiplex PCR. MiXCR, applied by TCRdb to the immunoSEQ multiplex PCR reads, yields one record per CDR3 protein. The sample lists more than 200,000 distinct CDR3 sequences, about 94% occurring once. The authors negatively isolated CD8+ and CD4+ T cells and FACS-enriched TEMRA cells. With 1 base removed from V and 5 bases from J, the gap between germline ends came to 11 bases. The germline V gene has CDR1 MNHNS and CDR2 SASEGT. This CDR3 is 14 amino acids long. To note about this clonotype: Its antigen is not identified.

The rearrangement joins TRBV6-1 to TRBJ1-2, with D possibly being TRBD1 (5 bases). Sequencing was carried out using CD4+ T cells from PBMCs. The sequence came from a human donor with Susac syndrome. The CDR3 here is CASSEGQSAYGYTF. DNA of the CDR3: TGTGCCAGCAGTGAAGGACAGAGCGCATATGGCTACACCTTC.